Each of the 24 T cell receptor beta chains below was sequenced from the same sample in a study of response to subunit inactivated influenza vaccine. TCRdb reprocessed the RT-PCR reads via MiXCR and lists one record per CDR3 protein. The sample lists 500,000 to 600,000 distinct CDR3 sequences; about 17% were seen once. The sequencing used CD4+ T cells sorted from PBMCs, collected roughly 24 months after vaccination. These receptor sequences come from a man aged 45-69 years who received an inactivated influenza vaccine.

J is TRBJ2-2 and V is TRBV20-1, with no clear D. The CDR3 totals 16 residues. Trimming shortened V by 0 bases and J by 0 bases, and 11 bases separated the two germline ends. From germline, CDR1 is DFQATT and CDR2 SNEGSKA (reference sequence). The CDR3 loop reads CSARDSRRSNTGELFF. The CDR3 DNA follows: TGCAGTGCTAGAGATTCAAGGCGATCGAACACCGGGGAGCTGTTTTTT.

The chain combines TRBV6-1 with TRBJ1-5; TRBD1 matches 9 bases. The CDR3 contains 15 residues. CDR1 and CDR2 from the germline V gene are MNHNS and SASEGT. The J segment lost 3 bases and the V segment lost 11 bases, leaving 11 bases of the junction unmatched. The CDR3 DNA follows: TGTGCCGTGGAGGGGGGACAGGGATACAATCAGCCCCAGCATTTT. Translating it yields CAVEGGQGYNQPQHF.

The CDR3 region is CSVEELLGRSSTDTQYF. DNA for the CDR3: TGCAGCGTTGAAGAGCTTCTAGGGAGATCTAGCACAGATACGCAGTATTTT. V and J are TRBV29-1 and TRBJ2-3, with a possible D match to TRBD2 (5 bases). The CDR3 totals 17 residues. Germline V CDR1 and CDR2: SQVTM, ANQGSEA. V shed 0 bases and J shed 0 bases, with 16 bases lying between them.

The V gene is TRBV28, the J gene TRBJ2-7, with D possibly TRBD1 on 5 matching bases. Germline CDR1 is MDHEN and CDR2 is SYDVKM. Between the trimmed V and J ends, which lost 3 bases and 4 bases, there was a span of 16 bases. This CDR3 has 15 amino acids. The CDR3 region is CASSFPRQGRYEQYF. DNA for the CDR3: TGTGCCAGCAGTTTCCCCCGCCAGGGTAGATACGAGCAGTACTTC.

CDR3 sequence reads: CASSSKQGGTEAFF. For the CDR3, the DNA is TGCGCCAGCAGCTCAAAACAGGGGGGAACTGAAGCTTTCTTT. The chain employs TRBV5-1 and TRBJ1-1; TRBD1 aligns across 8 bases. CDR1 and CDR2 (germline): SGHRS, YFSETQ. J gave up 5 bases and V 3 bases, and 6 bases lay outside the gene matches. CDR3 length: 14 residues.

The gene calls are TRBV10-3 and TRBJ1-5; 8 nucleotides match TRBD1. The germline gives CDR1 ENHRY, CDR2 SYGVKD. The trim removed 5 bases at V and 9 bases at J, leaving 9 bases unmatched. This CDR3 is 14 amino acids long. CDR3 residues: CAISPGQALGPQHF. Here the CDR3 DNA reads TGTGCCATCAGTCCGGGACAGGCCTTGGGGCCCCAGCATTTT.

This clonotype was detected a few times. The V call is TRBV4-3, the J call TRBJ2-3, with unresolved D. The germline V gene encodes CDR1 LGHNA and CDR2 YSLEER. There are 15 residues in the CDR3. V was shortened by 2 bases and J by 6 bases, with 15 bases between the two germline ends. The CDR3 nucleotides read TGCGCCAGCAGCCAAACTACCAACCTCCGGGATACGCAGTATTTT. It yields the protein CASSQTTNLRDTQYF.

The chain carries TRBV7-2 and TRBJ2-3, with a possible D match to TRBD2 (6 bases). Germline V gene lookup returns CDR1 SGHTA and CDR2 FQGNSA. V was shortened by 10 bases and J by 6 bases, with 23 bases between the two germline ends. The CDR3 is 15 residues long. CDR3 protein: CATGLQASDSDTQYF. The CDR3 bases are TGTGCCACCGGACTCCAGGCTAGCGATTCTGATACGCAGTATTTT. The full variable domain, its missing parts supplied by reference TRBV7-2 and TRBJ2-3, is GAGVSQSPSNKVTEKGKDVELRCDPISGHTALYWYRQSLGQGLEFLIYFQGNSAPDKSGLPSDRFSAERTGGSVSTLTIQRTQQEDSAVYLCATGLQASDSDTQYFGPGTRLTVL.

This clonotype was observed a handful of times. This rearrangement joins TRBV9 to TRBJ2-3, with D possibly matching TRBD1 (6 bases). CDR3 length equals 15 residues. Germline CDR1 is SGDLS and CDR2 is YYNGEE. Deletions cut 0 bases from V and 5 bases from J, with 13 bases between. CDR3 DNA: TGTGCCAGCAGCGTAGGCACAGGGAGCGGAGATACGCAGTATTTT. This encodes CASSVGTGSGDTQYF. The complete variable domain, with remaining parts taken from reference TRBV9 and TRBJ2-3, reads DSGVTQTPKHLITATGQRVTLRCSPRSGDLSVYWYQQSLDQGLQFLIQYYNGEERAKGNILERFSAQQFPDLHSELNLSSLELGDSALYFCASSVGTGSGDTQYFGPGTRLTVL.

This clonotype occurred a few times. V usage is TRBV20-1 and J usage is TRBJ2-4; D is uncertain. Trimming took off 0 bases at V and 0 bases at J, with 9 bases between the two ends. This CDR3 has 15 amino acids. Germline CDR1 reads DFQATT; CDR2 reads SNEGSKA (reference sequence). CDR3 amino acids: CSARETVLAKNIQYF. The CDR3 bases are TGCAGTGCTAGAGAAACTGTTTTAGCCAAAAACATTCAGTACTTC.

This clonotype was seen more than once but under ten times. The chain uses TRBV14 and TRBJ2-5; D may be TRBD2 (6 bases). CDR3 length: 12 amino acids. The germline V gene encodes CDR1 SGHDN and CDR2 FVKESK. V lost 1 base to trimming and J lost 7 bases, with 7 bases between them. CDR3 residues: CASSQGGVTQYF. In nucleotides, the CDR3 is TGTGCCAGCAGCCAAGGCGGGGTGACCCAGTACTTC.

This clonotype was observed a few times. The genes are TRBV7-2 and TRBJ2-5; D gene unclear. The CDR3 contains 12 residues. V lost 5 bases and J 5 bases, leaving 9 bases between the germline ends. The germline V gene has CDR1 SGHTA and CDR2 FQGNSA. CDR3 sequence reads: CASSPWPETQYF. Written as DNA, the CDR3 is TGTGCCAGCAGCCCCTGGCCTGAGACCCAGTACTTC.

The chain couples TRBV20-1 to TRBJ2-3; 8 positions match TRBD2. V was clipped by 5 bases and J by 3 bases; unmatched bases: 10. This CDR3 is built from 15 residues. Germline-derived CDR1 and CDR2 are DFQATT and SNEGSKA (reference sequence). CDR3 bases: TGCAGTGCTGAAACCCCGGGACTAGGGACAGATACGCAGTATTTT. Amino acid sequence: CSAETPGLGTDTQYF.

Many counts were recorded for this clonotype. CDR3 residues: CASSFYGSTDTQYF. The CDR3 DNA follows: TGTGCCAGCAGCTTTTACGGGAGCACAGATACGCAGTATTTT. The chain links TRBV7-2 to TRBJ2-3; D uncertain. This CDR3 contains 14 residues. V dropped 3 bases and J dropped 0 bases, with 7 bases sitting between them. CDR1 is SGHTA and CDR2 is FQGNSA in the germline V gene.

This clonotype was found many times. The rearrangement uses TRBV12-3 or TRBV12-4 and TRBJ1-1; weak D call: TRBD1 (6 bases). V shed 7 bases and J shed 8 bases, with 14 bases lying between them. The CDR3 consists of 12 residues. The CDR3 reads CASTRGGGEAFF. In DNA form, the CDR3 reads TGTGCCAGCACACGGGGGGGGGGCGAAGCTTTCTTT.

The sample holds a few counts of this clonotype. The CDR3 reads CASSPPRGRVINEQFF. The CDR3 nucleotides read TGTGCCAGCTCACCACCGCGCGGGAGGGTAATCAATGAGCAGTTCTTC. The chain has TRBV18 and TRBJ2-1; 9 positions agree with TRBD2. Germline V lookup: CDR1 KGHSH, CDR2 LQKENI. V was clipped by 0 bases and J by 6 bases; unmatched bases: 6. The CDR3 runs 16 residues.

The gene calls are TRBV5-4 and TRBJ2-5; weak D call: TRBD2 (5 bases). The CDR3 sequence is 16 residues long. CDR1 and CDR2 (germline): SGHNT, YYREEE (reference sequence). Trimming removed 4 bases from V and 2 bases from J, with 18 bases in between. This chain's CDR3 is CASSRALGSGQETQYF. In DNA, the CDR3 is TGTGCCAGCAGCCGAGCCCTTGGCTCGGGACAAGAGACCCAGTACTTC.

This clonotype was detected ten times or more. This sequence joins TRBV19 and TRBJ1-1, with D possibly matching TRBD1 (5 bases). The CDR3 runs 13 residues. With 4 bases removed from V and 4 bases from J, the gap between germline ends came to 10 bases. CDR1 LNHDA and CDR2 SQIVND come from the germline V gene (reference sequence). CDR3 bases: TGTGCCAGTAGTAAGAGGGGAGTCACTGAAGCTTTCTTT. Its translation: CASSKRGVTEAFF.

The J gene is TRBJ2-2, the V gene TRBV9; the D is unclear. V lost 0 bases and J 4 bases, leaving 10 bases between the germline ends. The germline gives CDR1 SGDLS, CDR2 YYNGEE. The CDR3 has 15 amino acids. CDR3 residues: CASSVASTATGELFF. The CDR3 coding sequence is TGTGCCAGCAGCGTAGCCTCCACCGCCACCGGGGAGCTGTTTTTT.

CDR3 nucleotide sequence: TGTGCCAGCAATCCTAGGTGGGCCCTCTACAATGAGCAGTTCTTC. Its translation: CASNPRWALYNEQFF. The J gene is TRBJ2-1, the V gene TRBV5-6; D remains unclear. This CDR3 has 15 amino acids. Germline V gene lookup returns CDR1 SGHDT and CDR2 YYEEEE. Trimming shortened V by 6 bases and J by 3 bases, and 16 bases separated the two germline ends.

This clonotype was seen at least ten times. The chain uses TRBV12-3 or TRBV12-4 and TRBJ2-5; the D is unclear. The CDR3 consists of 12 residues. The V end was cut by 0 bases, the J end by 5 bases, with 4 bases between. Written as DNA, the CDR3 is TGTGCCAGCAGTTTAGCGGCGGAGACCCAGTACTTC. Amino acid sequence: CASSLAAETQYF.

This clonotype has ten or more counts. The chain joins TRBV2 to TRBJ1-5, with 7 nucleotides matching TRBD1. CDR1 SNHLY and CDR2 FYNNEI come from the germline V gene. The CDR3 runs to 15 residues. Losses at the gene ends were 6 bases for V and 3 bases for J; bases not matched to a gene: 8. The CDR3 DNA is TGTGCCAGCAGCTGGGAGACAGGGCCCAATCAGCCCCAGCATTTT. Its translation: CASSWETGPNQPQHF.

This clonotype was seen a few times. The genes are TRBV7-9 and TRBJ2-3, with TRBD2 identical over 10 bases. The germline V gene encodes CDR1 SEHNR and CDR2 FQNEAQ (reference sequence). CDR3 length: 15 residues. The J segment lost 4 bases and the V segment lost 4 bases, leaving 5 bases of the junction unmatched. The CDR3 protein is CASSYSGGRSDTQYF. DNA of the CDR3: TGTGCCAGCAGCTATAGCGGGGGGCGTTCAGATACGCAGTATTTT. Full variable domain (outside the CDR3, taken from reference TRBV7-9 and TRBJ2-3): DTGVSQNPRHKITKRGQNVTFRCDPISEHNRLYWYRQTLGQGPEFLTYFQNEAQLEKSRLLSDRFSAERPKGSFSTLEIQRTEQGDSAMYLCASSYSGGRSDTQYFGPGTRLTVL.

The chain is built from TRBV7-2 and TRBJ2-7, with TRBD2 matching over 7 bases. The CDR3 consists of 13 residues. CDR1 and CDR2 (germline): SGHTA, FQGNSA. Losses at the gene ends were 4 bases for V and 4 bases for J; bases not matched to a gene: 4. The CDR3 DNA follows: TGTGCCAGCAGCTGGGGAGGGGTTTACGAGCAGTACTTC. Protein: CASSWGGVYEQYF.